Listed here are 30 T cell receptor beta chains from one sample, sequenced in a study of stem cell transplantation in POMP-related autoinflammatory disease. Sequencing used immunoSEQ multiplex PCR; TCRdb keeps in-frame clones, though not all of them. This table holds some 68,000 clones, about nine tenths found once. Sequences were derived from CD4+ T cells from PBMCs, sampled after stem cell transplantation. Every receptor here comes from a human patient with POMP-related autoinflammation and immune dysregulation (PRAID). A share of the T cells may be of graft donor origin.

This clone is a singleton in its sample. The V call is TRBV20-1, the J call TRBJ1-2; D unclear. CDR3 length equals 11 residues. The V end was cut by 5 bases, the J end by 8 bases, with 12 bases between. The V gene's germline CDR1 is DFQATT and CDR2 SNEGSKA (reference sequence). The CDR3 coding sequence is TGCAGTGCTGGTACCCTAGGGGGCTACACCTTC. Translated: CSAGTLGGYTF.

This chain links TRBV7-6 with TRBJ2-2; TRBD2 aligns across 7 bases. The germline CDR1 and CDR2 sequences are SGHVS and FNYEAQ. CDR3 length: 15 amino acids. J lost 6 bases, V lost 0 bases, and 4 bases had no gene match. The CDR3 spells CASSLASGLAGELFF. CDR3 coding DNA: TGTGCCAGCAGCTTAGCTAGCGGGCTAGCCGGGGAGCTGTTTTTT.

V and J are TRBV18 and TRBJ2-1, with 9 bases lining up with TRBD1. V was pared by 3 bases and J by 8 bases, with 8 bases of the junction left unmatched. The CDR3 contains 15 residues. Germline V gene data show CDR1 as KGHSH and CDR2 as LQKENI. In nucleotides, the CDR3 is TGTGCCAGCTCACCGACGGGGACAGGGTACGATGAGCAGTTCTTC. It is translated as CASSPTGTGYDEQFF.

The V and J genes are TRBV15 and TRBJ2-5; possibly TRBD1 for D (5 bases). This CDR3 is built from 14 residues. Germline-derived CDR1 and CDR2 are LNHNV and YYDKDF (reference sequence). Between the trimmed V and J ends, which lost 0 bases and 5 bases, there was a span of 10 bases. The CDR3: CATSRDRQGETQYF. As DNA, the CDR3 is TGTGCCACCAGCAGAGATAGGCAGGGCGAGACCCAGTACTTC. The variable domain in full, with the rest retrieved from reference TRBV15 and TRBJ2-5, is DAMVIQNPRYQVTQFGKPVTLSCSQTLNHNVMYWYQQKSSQAPKLLFHYYDKDFNNEADTPDNFQSRRPNTSFCFLDIRSPGLGDTAMYLCATSRDRQGETQYFGPGTRLLVL.

The CDR3 DNA reads as TGTGCCAGCAGCCCCCCCTACGGGGGAGAGACCCAGTACTTC. Encoded protein: CASSPPYGGETQYF. The chain combines TRBV28 with TRBJ2-5; D possibly corresponds to TRBD2 (6 bases). V lost 6 bases to trimming and J lost 4 bases, with 15 bases between them. The CDR3 has 14 amino acids. Germline V CDR1 and CDR2: MDHEN, SYDVKM.

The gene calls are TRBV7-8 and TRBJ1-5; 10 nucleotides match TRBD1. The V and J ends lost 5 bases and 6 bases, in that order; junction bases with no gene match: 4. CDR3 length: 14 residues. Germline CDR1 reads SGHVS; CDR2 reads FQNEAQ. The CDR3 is CASSQGQGSQPQHF. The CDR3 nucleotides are TGTGCCAGCAGCCAGGGACAGGGGAGTCAGCCCCAGCATTTT.

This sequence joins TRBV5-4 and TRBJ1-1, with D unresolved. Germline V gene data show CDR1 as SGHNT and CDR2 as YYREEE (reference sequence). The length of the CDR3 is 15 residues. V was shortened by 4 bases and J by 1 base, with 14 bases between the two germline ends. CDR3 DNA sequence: TGTGCCAGCAGCCTAAGGTTGAATCGGAACACTGAAGCTTTCTTT. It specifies CASSLRLNRNTEAFF.

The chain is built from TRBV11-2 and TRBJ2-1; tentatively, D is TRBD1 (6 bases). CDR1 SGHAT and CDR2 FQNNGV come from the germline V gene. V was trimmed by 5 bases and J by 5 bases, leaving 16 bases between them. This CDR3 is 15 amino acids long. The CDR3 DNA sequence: TGTGCCAGCAGCCCCCTAGGGGGTCAAAACAATGAGCAGTTCTTC. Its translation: CASSPLGGQNNEQFF.

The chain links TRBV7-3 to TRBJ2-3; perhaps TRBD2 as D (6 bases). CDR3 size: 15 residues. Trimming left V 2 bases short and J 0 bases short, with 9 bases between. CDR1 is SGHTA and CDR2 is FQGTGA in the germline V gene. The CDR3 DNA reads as TGTGCCAGCAGCTTATATGGGACTAGCACAGATACGCAGTATTTT. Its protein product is CASSLYGTSTDTQYF.

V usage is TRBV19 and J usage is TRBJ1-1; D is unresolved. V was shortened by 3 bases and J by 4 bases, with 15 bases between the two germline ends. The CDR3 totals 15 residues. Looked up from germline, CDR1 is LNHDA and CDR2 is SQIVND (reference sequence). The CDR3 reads CASSIFRPMGTEAFF. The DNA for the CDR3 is TGTGCCAGTAGTATTTTCAGGCCTATGGGCACTGAAGCTTTCTTT.

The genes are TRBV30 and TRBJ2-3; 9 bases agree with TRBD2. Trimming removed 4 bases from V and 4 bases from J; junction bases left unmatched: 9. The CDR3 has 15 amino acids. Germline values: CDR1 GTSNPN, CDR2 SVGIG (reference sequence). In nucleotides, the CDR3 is TGTGCCTGGAATTTCGGCGGGAGGGGGCCAGATACGCAGTATTTT. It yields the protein CAWNFGGRGPDTQYF.

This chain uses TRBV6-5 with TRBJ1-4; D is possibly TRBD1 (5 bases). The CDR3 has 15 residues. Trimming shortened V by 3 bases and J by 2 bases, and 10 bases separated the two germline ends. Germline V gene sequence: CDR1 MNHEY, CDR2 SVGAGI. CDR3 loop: CASSYRGRTNEKLFF. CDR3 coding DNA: TGTGCCAGCAGTTATCGGGGGAGGACTAATGAAAAACTGTTTTTT.

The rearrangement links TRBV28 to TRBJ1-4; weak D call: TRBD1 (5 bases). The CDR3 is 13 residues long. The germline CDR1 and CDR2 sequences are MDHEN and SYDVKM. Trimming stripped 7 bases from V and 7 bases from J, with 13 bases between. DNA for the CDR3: TGTGCCAGCAATGCCCCCGGGGGTGAAAAACTGTTTTTT. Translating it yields CASNAPGGEKLFF.

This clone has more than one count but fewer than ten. CDR3 protein: CASRPHRGRNTEAFF. The CDR3 nucleotides read TGTGCCAGCAGACCTCACAGGGGGAGGAACACTGAAGCTTTCTTT. The rearrangement links TRBV28 to TRBJ1-1, with TRBD1 matching 8 bases. V lost 6 bases, J lost 1 base, and 7 bases stayed unmatched. The CDR3 totals 15 residues. Germline CDR1 and CDR2: MDHEN and SYDVKM.

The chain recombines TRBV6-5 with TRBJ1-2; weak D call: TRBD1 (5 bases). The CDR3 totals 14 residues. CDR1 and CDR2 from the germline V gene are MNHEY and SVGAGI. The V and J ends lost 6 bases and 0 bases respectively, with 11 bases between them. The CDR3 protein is CASRAGRANYGYTF. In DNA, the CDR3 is TGTGCCAGCAGGGCAGGGCGCGCTAACTATGGCTACACCTTC.

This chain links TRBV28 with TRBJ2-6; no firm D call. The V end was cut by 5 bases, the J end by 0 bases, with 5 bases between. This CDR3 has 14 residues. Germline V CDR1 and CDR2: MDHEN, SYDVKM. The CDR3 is CASSSTSGANVLTF. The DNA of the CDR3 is TGTGCCAGCAGTAGTACCTCTGGGGCCAACGTCCTGACTTTC.

In DNA, the CDR3 is TGTGCCAGCAGTCCGCTTGGAAGTCGCGGGGAGCTGTTTTTT. The encoded protein is CASSPLGSRGELFF. This chain joins TRBV6-5 and TRBJ2-2, with no clear D. Germline lookup yields CDR1 MNHEY and CDR2 SVGAGI. V lost 5 bases and J lost 7, with 14 bases in between. The CDR3 extends over 14 amino acids.

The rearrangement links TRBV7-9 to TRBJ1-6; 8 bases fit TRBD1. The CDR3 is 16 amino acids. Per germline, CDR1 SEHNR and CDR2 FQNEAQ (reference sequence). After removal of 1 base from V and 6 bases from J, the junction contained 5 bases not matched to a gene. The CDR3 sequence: CASSLVVGQANSPLHF. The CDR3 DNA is TGTGCCAGCAGCTTAGTTGTGGGACAGGCTAATTCACCCCTCCACTTT.

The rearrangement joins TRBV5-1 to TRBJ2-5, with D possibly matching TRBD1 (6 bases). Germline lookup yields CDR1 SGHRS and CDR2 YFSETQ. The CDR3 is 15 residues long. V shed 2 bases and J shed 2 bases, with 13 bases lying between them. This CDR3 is CASSLTRQVQETQYF. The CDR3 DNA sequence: TGCGCCAGCAGCTTAACCAGACAGGTACAAGAGACCCAGTACTTC. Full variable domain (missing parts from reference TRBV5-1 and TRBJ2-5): KAGVTQTPRYLIKTRGQQVTLSCSPISGHRSVSWYQQTPGQGLQFLFEYFSETQRNKGNFPGRFSGRQFSNSRSEMNVSTLELGDSALYLCASSLTRQVQETQYFGPGTRLLVL.

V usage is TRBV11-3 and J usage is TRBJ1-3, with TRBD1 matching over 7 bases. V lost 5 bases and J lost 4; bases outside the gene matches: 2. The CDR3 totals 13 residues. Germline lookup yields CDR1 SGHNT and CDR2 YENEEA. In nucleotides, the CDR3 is TGTGCCAGCAGCCCGGACAGGGGAAACACCATATATTTT. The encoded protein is CASSPDRGNTIYF.

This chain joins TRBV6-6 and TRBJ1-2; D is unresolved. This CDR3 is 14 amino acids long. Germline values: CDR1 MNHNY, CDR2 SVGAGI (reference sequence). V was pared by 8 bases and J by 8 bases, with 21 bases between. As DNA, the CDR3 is TGTGCCAGCGAAGTGGAGACCGGGAGGGAGGGCTACACCTTC. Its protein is CASEVETGREGYTF.

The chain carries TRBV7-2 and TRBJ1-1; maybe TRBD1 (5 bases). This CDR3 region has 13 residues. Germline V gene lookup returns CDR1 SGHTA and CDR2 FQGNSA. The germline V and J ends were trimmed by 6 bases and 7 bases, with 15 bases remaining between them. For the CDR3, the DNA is TGTGCCAGCAGACGAATAGGGGCAGGTGAAGCTTTCTTT. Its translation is CASRRIGAGEAFF.

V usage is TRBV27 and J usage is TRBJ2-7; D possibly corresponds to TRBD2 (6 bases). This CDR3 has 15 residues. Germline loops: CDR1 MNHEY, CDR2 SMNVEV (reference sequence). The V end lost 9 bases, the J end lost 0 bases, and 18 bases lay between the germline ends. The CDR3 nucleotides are TGTGCCAGTTCGGGACTCCCCCAAAACTCCTACGAGCAGTACGTC. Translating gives CASSGLPQNSYEQYV.

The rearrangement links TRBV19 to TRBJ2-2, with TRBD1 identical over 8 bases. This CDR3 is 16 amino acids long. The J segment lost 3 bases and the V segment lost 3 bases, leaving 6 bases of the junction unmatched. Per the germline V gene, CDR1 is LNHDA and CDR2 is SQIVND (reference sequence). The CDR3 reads CASSIATGGYTGELFF. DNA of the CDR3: TGTGCCAGTAGTATCGCAACAGGGGGGTACACCGGGGAGCTGTTTTTT.

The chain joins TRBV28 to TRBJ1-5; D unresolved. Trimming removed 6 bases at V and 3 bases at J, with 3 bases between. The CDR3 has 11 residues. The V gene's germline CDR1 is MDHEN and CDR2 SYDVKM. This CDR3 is CASSYNQPQHF. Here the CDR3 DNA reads TGTGCCAGCAGCTACAATCAGCCCCAGCATTTT.

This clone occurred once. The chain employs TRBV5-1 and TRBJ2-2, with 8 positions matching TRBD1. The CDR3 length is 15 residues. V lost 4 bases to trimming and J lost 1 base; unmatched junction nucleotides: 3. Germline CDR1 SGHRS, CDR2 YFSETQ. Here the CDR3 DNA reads TGCGCCAGCAGCGCGGACAGGGTGAACACCGGGGAGCTGTTTTTT. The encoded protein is CASSADRVNTGELFF.

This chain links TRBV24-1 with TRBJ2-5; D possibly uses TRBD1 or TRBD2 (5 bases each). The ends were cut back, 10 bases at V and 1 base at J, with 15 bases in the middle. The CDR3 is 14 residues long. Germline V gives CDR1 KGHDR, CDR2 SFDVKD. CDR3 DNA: TGTGCCACGAACTTTGAGGGGCTCCAAGAGACCCAGTACTTC. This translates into CATNFEGLQETQYF.

DNA for the CDR3: TGCGCCAGCAGCCAAGATAAGTTCAGCGGGATCTACAATGAGCAGTTCTTC. Translated, it gives CASSQDKFSGIYNEQFF. The chain carries TRBV4-1 and TRBJ2-1, with 7 nucleotides matching TRBD2. V lost 0 bases and J lost 3; bases outside the gene matches: 8. CDR1 MGHRA and CDR2 YSYEKL come from the germline V gene. The CDR3 contains 17 residues.

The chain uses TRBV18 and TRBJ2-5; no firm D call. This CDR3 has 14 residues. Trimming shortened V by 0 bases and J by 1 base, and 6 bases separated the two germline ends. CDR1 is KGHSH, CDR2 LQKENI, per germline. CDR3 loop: CASSPPNSQETQYF. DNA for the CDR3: TGTGCCAGCTCACCACCGAACAGCCAAGAGACCCAGTACTTC.

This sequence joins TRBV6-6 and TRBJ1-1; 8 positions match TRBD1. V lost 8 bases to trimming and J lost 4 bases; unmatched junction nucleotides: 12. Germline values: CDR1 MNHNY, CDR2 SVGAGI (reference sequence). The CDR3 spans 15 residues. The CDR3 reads CASGSRGLVVTEAFF. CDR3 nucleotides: TGTGCCAGCGGGTCCAGGGGGCTTGTTGTCACTGAAGCTTTCTTT.